This T cell receptor beta chain was obtained from a study of T-cell memory formation after mild COVID-19. Germline V gene lookup returns CDR1 SGDLS and CDR2 YYNGEE. The CDR3 loop spans 16 amino acids. The V segment lost 4 bases and the J segment 5 bases; nucleotides outside the gene matches: 12. TCRdb reanalysed the 5' RACE reads using MiXCR and keeps one entry per CDR3 protein. The table shows around 250,000 distinct CDR3 sequences, with approximately 15% occurring only once. The V call is TRBV9, the J call TRBJ2-3, with 8 bases that match TRBD2. The sequence came from a young man who had mild COVID-19 (a few samples of this study predate the infection). Cell type and time point are not known. The sequencing input was PBMCs or a T cell subset sorted from them (not recorded which). In nucleotides, the CDR3 is TGTGCCAGCAGCCCCACGCCGGGACTAGAGGGAGATACGCAGTATTTT. Protein product: CASSPTPGLEGDTQYF.